The 25 T cell receptor beta chains below all came from one sample that was sequenced in a study of molecular identifiers for immune sequencing clone quantification. TCRdb analysed the PCR reads with MiXCR anew, one entry per CDR3 protein. The table records hundreds of thousands of distinct CDR3 sequences, roughly 23% of them present only once. The sequenced material came from naive CD8+ T cells from blood, with Jurkat cell RNA spiked in. Regarding subset: FACS-sorted CD8+CD4-CCR7+CD45RA+ naive T cells. Every receptor here comes from a human donor in good health. Some libraries in this study had Jurkat cell RNA spiked in.

This clonotype was seen a handful of times. The chain links TRBV30 to TRBJ1-1; D not certain. In germline, CDR1 is GTSNPN, CDR2 SVGIG (reference sequence). V was trimmed by 0 bases and J by 5 bases, leaving 10 bases between them. The CDR3 has 13 amino acids. CDR3: CAWSVHRATEAFF. CDR3 in DNA: TGTGCCTGGAGTGTACATAGGGCTACTGAAGCTTTCTTT.

CDR3 sequence (DNA): TGTGCCAGTAAGGGGGAAGCGGGGGCGAGAACCGGGGAGCTGTTTTTT. Its protein is CASKGEAGARTGELFF. This rearrangement joins TRBV19 to TRBJ2-2; 8 bases map to TRBD2. Germline lookup yields CDR1 LNHDA and CDR2 SQIVND (reference sequence). The trim removed 7 bases at V and 5 bases at J, leaving 12 bases unmatched. This CDR3 region has 16 residues.

This chain connects TRBV9 to TRBJ2-1; maybe TRBD2 (6 bases). Germline values: CDR1 SGDLS, CDR2 YYNGEE. V was clipped by 0 bases and J by 10 bases, with 14 bases between them. The CDR3 is 14 residues long. The CDR3 coding sequence is TGTGCCAGCAGCGTAGCCGGGAGCGGCGGAGAGCAGTTCTTC. Translating it yields CASSVAGSGGEQFF.

This clonotype has a count of ten or more. The V call is TRBV23-1, the J call TRBJ2-3; D possibly uses TRBD1 or TRBD2 (5 bases each). TRBV23-1 is flagged as an ORF with uncertain function. The CDR3 loop spans 14 amino acids. V was trimmed by 10 bases and J by 8 bases, leaving 22 bases between them. CDR3 in amino acids: CANPLRDHFLTQYF. The CDR3 DNA sequence: TGCGCCAACCCTCTCCGGGACCACTTCCTTACGCAGTATTTT.

Concerning this clonotype: This may be a read error, as it is one base from a much larger clone. V usage is TRBV28 and J usage is TRBJ2-5; a possible D gene is TRBD2 (5 bases). Trimming took off 4 bases at V and 2 bases at J, with 11 bases between the two ends. The CDR3 consists of 14 residues. The germline gives CDR1 MDHEN, CDR2 SYDVKM. DNA for the CDR3: TGTGCCAGCAGTTCACTAGGTGCGCAAGAGACCCAGTACTTC. It translates to CASSSLGAQETQYF. The full variable domain, completed using reference TRBV28 and TRBJ2-5, is DVKVTQSSRYLVKRTGEKVFLECVQDMDHENMFWYRQDPGLGLRLIYFSYDVKMKEKGDIPEGYSVSREKKERFSLILESASTNQTSMYLCASSSLGAQETQYFGPGTRLLVL.

This clonotype was picked up a small number of times. V and J are TRBV19 and TRBJ2-2; TRBD1 matches at 7 bases. The ends lost 3 bases at V and 6 bases at J; junction bases unmatched: 7. The CDR3 is made up of 15 amino acids. Per the germline V gene, CDR1 is LNHDA and CDR2 is SQIVND (reference sequence). CDR3 in amino acids: CASSIVTGVAGELFF. For the CDR3, the DNA is TGTGCCAGTAGTATCGTTACAGGGGTCGCCGGGGAGCTGTTTTTT.

This clonotype was found a few times. V and J are TRBV6-2 or TRBV6-3 and TRBJ2-7; D unclear. Trimming stripped 0 bases from V and 2 bases from J, with 11 bases between. Germline lookup yields CDR1 MNHEY and CDR2 SVGEGT. This CDR3 comprises 15 residues. CDR3 bases: TGTGCCAGCAGTTACTCTCCGGACGCAGCCTACGAGCAGTACTTC. It yields the protein CASSYSPDAAYEQYF.

As for this clonotype: One end of the junction fails to match germline, which may point to a read error. V is TRBV20-1 and J is TRBJ1-2; D ambiguous. Germline assignment: CDR1 DFQATT and CDR2 SNEGSKA (reference sequence). The CDR3 covers 14 residues. This CDR3 is CCARDPGSGYGYTF. The CDR3 coding sequence is TGCTGTGCTAGAGATCCTGGCAGCGGCTATGGCTACACCTTC.

This clonotype was seen at least ten times. The chain employs TRBV29-1 and TRBJ2-7; D is possibly TRBD1 (5 bases). The CDR3 has 12 amino acids. V lost 5 bases and J 3 bases, leaving 11 bases between the germline ends. Germline CDR1 and CDR2: SQVTM and ANQGSEA. The CDR3: CSVFGQGYEQYF. The CDR3 nucleotides read TGCAGCGTTTTCGGGCAGGGCTACGAGCAGTACTTC.

The chain recombines TRBV20-1 with TRBJ2-5; TRBD2 agrees at 12 bases. This CDR3 region has 18 residues. Per the germline V gene, CDR1 is DFQATT and CDR2 is SNEGSKA (reference sequence). The V and J ends lost 1 base and 3 bases, in that order; junction bases with no gene match: 12. CDR3 loop: CSARGRRLAGGMKETQYF. As DNA, the CDR3 is TGCAGTGCTAGAGGCCGCCGGCTAGCGGGAGGGATGAAAGAGACCCAGTACTTC.

A word on this clonotype: This sequence may be a read error, since a much larger clone differs from it by one base. Since no conserved phenylalanine or tryptophan closes the CDR3, a read error is the likely cause. J is TRBJ2-7 and V is TRBV28; 7 bases match TRBD2. The CDR3 is 13 residues long. CDR1 MDHEN and CDR2 SYDVKM come from the germline V gene. The V gene end was trimmed by 5 bases and the J gene end by 1 base; junction bases not matched to a gene: 2. The CDR3 coding sequence is TGTGCCAGCAGTAAACTAGCGTCCTACGAGCAGTACTCC. As protein: CASSKLASYEQYS.

Turning to this clonotype: This sequence may be a read error, since a much larger clone differs from it by one base. This chain uses TRBV7-9 with TRBJ1-6; D perhaps matches TRBD1 (6 bases). The CDR3 spans 15 residues. Germline-derived CDR1 and CDR2 are SEHNR and FQNEAQ (reference sequence). V lost 5 bases and J 4 bases, leaving 12 bases between the germline ends. CDR3 loop: CASSREQGYNSPLHF. The DNA of the CDR3 is TGTGCCAGCAGCCGGGAACAGGGATATAATTCACCCCTCCACTTT.

This clonotype came up many times. The J gene is TRBJ2-3, the V gene TRBV4-3, with D uncertain. The CDR3 is made up of 15 amino acids. The germline V and J ends were trimmed by 2 bases and 0 bases, with 9 bases remaining between them. Germline V CDR1 and CDR2: LGHNA, YSLEER. CDR3 bases: TGCGCCAGCAGCCAACACGGTTCTAGCACAGATACGCAGTATTTT. This gives the protein CASSQHGSSTDTQYF.

The chain uses TRBV7-9 and TRBJ2-3, with D possibly TRBD2 on 6 matching bases. This CDR3 comprises 16 residues. CDR1 is SEHNR, CDR2 FQNEAQ, per germline (reference sequence). V was shortened by 3 bases and J by 10 bases, with 23 bases between the two germline ends. The CDR3 nucleotides are TGTGCCAGCAGCTTCCCCCGGGGGTTCGGCCCCGATCCGCAGTATTTT. Residues: CASSFPRGFGPDPQYF.

Turning to this clonotype: This may stem from a read error, because a much larger clone lies one nucleotide away. V gene TRBV5-8 combines with J gene TRBJ1-5; D call uncertain. The germline CDR1 and CDR2 sequences are SGHTS and YDEGEE. CDR3 size: 11 residues. CDR3 sequence reads: CASSVDQPRHF. The CDR3 DNA is TGTGCCAGCAGCGTCGACCAGCCCCGGCATTTT.

This sequence joins TRBV30 and TRBJ2-7; 9 nucleotides align to TRBD2. J gave up 3 bases and V 1 base, and 10 bases lay outside the gene matches. CDR3 length equals 16 residues. Germline V gene lookup returns CDR1 GTSNPN and CDR2 SVGIG (reference sequence). CDR3 in amino acids: CAWSGLLGLASYEQYF. CDR3 sequence (DNA): TGTGCCTGGAGTGGGCTCCTGGGACTAGCTAGCTACGAGCAGTACTTC.

This clonotype occurred many times. The V and J genes are TRBV5-6 and TRBJ2-7; D not resolved. Per the germline V gene, CDR1 is SGHDT and CDR2 is YYEEEE. The CDR3 extends over 15 amino acids. The ends were cut back, 0 bases at V and 2 bases at J, with 12 bases in the middle. Written as DNA, the CDR3 is TGTGCCAGCAGCTTGGCCGGTCAGGCCCCCTACGAGCAGTACTTC. As protein: CASSLAGQAPYEQYF.

The rearrangement links TRBV20-1 to TRBJ2-2; D remains unclear. Germline V gene sequence: CDR1 DFQATT, CDR2 SNEGSKA (reference sequence). This CDR3 comprises 13 residues. Trimming cost V 3 bases and J 3 bases, with 8 bases left between them. CDR3 nucleotide sequence: TGCAGTGCTAGTGGTCCGGACACCGGGGAGCTGTTTTTT. Protein sequence: CSASGPDTGELFF.

A few counts support this clonotype. Its ends do not fully match the called genes, so a read error is possible. The genes are TRBV6-1 and TRBJ2-2, with unresolved D. The CDR3 is 15 amino acids. Germline CDR1 and CDR2: MNHNS and SASEGT. The CDR3 DNA sequence: TGTGCCAGCGGTGAATTTGGGCCGCAGACCGGGGAGCTGTTTTTT. It encodes CASGEFGPQTGELFF.

This rearrangement joins TRBV12-3 or TRBV12-4 to TRBJ1-6; D is ambiguous. Trimming removed 6 bases at V and 9 bases at J, with 6 bases between. This CDR3 is built from 11 residues. The CDR3 here is CASSFSSPLHF. The CDR3 nucleotides read TGTGCCAGCAGCTTCAGTTCACCCCTCCACTTT.

This clonotype was picked up many times. The chain is built from TRBV7-9 and TRBJ2-3; 7 nucleotides line up with TRBD1. Germline values: CDR1 SEHNR, CDR2 FQNEAQ (reference sequence). The CDR3 spans 16 residues. The J segment lost 0 bases and the V segment lost 4 bases, leaving 7 bases of the junction unmatched. CDR3 loop: CASSSTSTGSTDTQYF. CDR3 nucleotide sequence: TGTGCCAGCAGCTCAACTTCGACAGGGAGCACAGATACGCAGTATTTT.

In regard to this clonotype: One base away lies a much larger clone, so this may be a sequencing read error. The rearrangement uses TRBV15 and TRBJ2-3; D gene unclear. The V gene lost 10 bases and the J gene lost 0 bases, with 11 bases spanning the gap. The germline V gene encodes CDR1 LNHNV and CDR2 YYDKDF (reference sequence). The CDR3 extends over 13 amino acids. Here the CDR3 reads CAISAESTDTQYF. The CDR3 nucleotides read TGTGCCATCAGTGCCGAGAGCACAGATACGCAGTATTTT. Filled out from reference TRBV15 and TRBJ2-3, the complete variable domain reads DAMVIQNPRYQVTQFGKPVTLSCSQTLNHNVMYWYQQKSSQAPKLLFHYYDKDFNNEADTPDNFQSRRPNTSFCFLDIRSPGLGDTAMYLCAISAESTDTQYFGPGTRLTVL.

This clonotype was detected ten times or more. The V gene is TRBV7-2, the J gene TRBJ2-7; D remains unclear. The CDR3 has 13 amino acids. Trimming stripped 5 bases from V and 2 bases from J, with 10 bases between. Germline CDR1 and CDR2: SGHTA and FQGNSA. CDR3 region: CASSQQPPYEQYF. The CDR3, as DNA: TGTGCCAGCAGCCAACAGCCCCCCTACGAGCAGTACTTC.

This clonotype occurred once. Mismatch with germline at one junction end may stem from a read error. The chain is built from TRBV5-4 and TRBJ1-2; TRBD1 is a possible D gene (6 bases). CDR3 length: 16 residues. Germline values: CDR1 SGHNT, CDR2 YYREEE (reference sequence). This CDR3 is CASSLGVTGFGYGYAF. The CDR3 nucleotides read TGTGCCAGCAGCTTGGGGGTTACAGGGTTCGGCTATGGCTACGCCTTC.

In this sample, this clonotype turned up many times. This chain connects TRBV6-5 to TRBJ2-3, with a tentative D call TRBD1 (6 bases). Per germline, CDR1 MNHEY and CDR2 SVGAGI. V dropped 4 bases and J dropped 2 bases, with 16 bases sitting between them. This CDR3 has 16 amino acids. The CDR3 DNA follows: TGTGCCAGCAGTTCCCTGTTGGGGGCCCACACAGATACGCAGTATTTT. It translates to CASSSLLGAHTDTQYF.